The 8 T cell receptor beta chains presented below share a single source sample, sequenced in a study of metastatic and nonmetastatic thyroid tumors. All patients were treatment-naive before thyroid surgery. Using MiXCR, TCRdb re-called clones from the PCR reads. The sample lists 13,000 or so clones, 28% occurring once. Specimen: tumor tissue. The receptors shown here come from a female donor with papillary thyroid cancer or a benign thyroid nodule (not recorded which). Some clones in this sample may be carry-over from other donors' samples.

This clone has a count of ten or more. This chain joins TRBV12-3 or TRBV12-4 and TRBJ1-1, with TRBD1 matching 9 bases. With V trimmed by 8 bases and J by 0 bases, 4 bases remained unmatched. The CDR3 totals 14 residues. The CDR3 DNA is TGTGCCAGCCGCCGGGACAGGGTGAACACTGAAGCTTTCTTT. As protein: CASRRDRVNTEAFF.

This rearrangement joins TRBV3-1 to TRBJ2-3; 7 bases match TRBD2. V trimming: 4 bases; J trimming: 3 bases; junction bases outside the gene matches: 7. Germline lookup yields CDR1 LGHDT and CDR2 YNNKEL (reference sequence). The length of the CDR3 is 15 residues. The CDR3 nucleotides read TGTGCCAGCAGCCTTCGGGGCGGGGGAACAGATACGCAGTATTTT. Translating it yields CASSLRGGGTDTQYF.

This clone was observed once. V usage is TRBV9 and J usage is TRBJ1-2; 9 bases match TRBD1. The V and J ends lost 3 bases and 4 bases, in that order; junction bases with no gene match: 4. From germline, CDR1 is SGDLS and CDR2 YYNGEE. The CDR3 has 14 residues. This CDR3 reads CASSATGGIYGYTF. The CDR3 DNA reads as TGTGCCAGCAGCGCGACAGGGGGGATCTATGGCTACACCTTC.

The CDR3 bases are TGTGCCATCAGAGGTGGTAACGAGCAGTACTTC. Its protein is CAIRGGNEQYF. The chain joins TRBV4-2 to TRBJ2-7, with unresolved D. CDR1 LGHNA and CDR2 YNFKEQ come from the germline V gene. Trimming shortened V by 10 bases and J by 5 bases, and 12 bases separated the two germline ends. The length of the CDR3 is 11 residues.

This clone appeared many times. The V gene is TRBV20-1, the J gene TRBJ2-5; D remains unclear. CDR1 is DFQATT, CDR2 SNEGSKA, per germline (reference sequence). The CDR3 totals 11 residues. V was shortened by 6 bases and J by 1 base, with 6 bases between the two germline ends. The CDR3 sequence is CSADSQETQYF. CDR3 nucleotides: TGCAGTGCCGACTCCCAAGAGACCCAGTACTTC.

This clone appeared many times. This chain connects TRBV28 to TRBJ2-5; D is perhaps TRBD2 (6 bases). The V gene lost 5 bases and the J gene lost 4 bases, with 11 bases spanning the gap. The CDR3 runs to 13 residues. Germline V gene data show CDR1 as MDHEN and CDR2 as SYDVKM. The DNA for the CDR3 is TGTGCCAGCAGTCGGGGGTTCCGAGAGACCCAGTACTTC. It is translated as CASSRGFRETQYF.

The chain recombines TRBV15 with TRBJ1-2; D is unclear. The V gene's germline CDR1 is LNHNV and CDR2 YYDKDF (reference sequence). The CDR3 extends over 14 amino acids. V was pared by 2 bases and J by 4 bases, with 11 bases between. CDR3 DNA sequence: TGTGCCACCAGCAGATCCGGGCTTTTCTATGGCTACACCTTC. It codes for CATSRSGLFYGYTF. The whole variable domain, remainder taken from reference TRBV15 and TRBJ1-2, is DAMVIQNPRYQVTQFGKPVTLSCSQTLNHNVMYWYQQKSSQAPKLLFHYYDKDFNNEADTPDNFQSRRPNTSFCFLDIRSPGLGDTAMYLCATSRSGLFYGYTFGSGTRLTVV.

The rearrangement links TRBV11-1 to TRBJ2-1, with D possibly being TRBD2 (6 bases). Trimming pared 2 bases from V and 4 bases from J, leaving 12 bases between. CDR1 and CDR2 from the germline V gene are SGHAT and FQDESV (reference sequence). CDR3 length: 15 amino acids. In DNA form, the CDR3 reads TGTGCCAGCAGCTTAAGGCGGGACGGATACAATGAGCAGTTCTTC. This codes for CASSLRRDGYNEQFF.